This note documents a single T cell receptor beta chain sequence. Its antigen is not identified. The germline gives CDR1 SGDLS, CDR2 YYNGEE. The length of the CDR3 is 15 residues. It was by 5' RACE with UMI labels that the TRB cDNA libraries were prepared. TCRdb reanalyzed the 5' RACE reads and collapses them to one entry per CDR3 protein, without DNA. The record lists about 50,000 distinct CDR3 sequences, of which the ten most abundant hold approximately 0.52%. The source of the sample is a study of CXCR3-negative and CXCR3-positive naive CD8 T cells. Study summary: For each library, about 1.5 +/- 0.3 million TRB reads were obtained, 110 million to 150 million in total.

Naive CD8+ T cells showed a CD45RO-CCR7+CD27+CD95- phenotype. General study results and limits: Greater hydrophobicity was found in TRB CDR3s of CXCR3-positive naive cells than of CXCR3-negative naive cells. The study found that naive CXCR3-negative and CXCR3-positive cells shared TRBV-TRBJ usage, while memory cells differed.

The TCR was taken from a human donor in good health. Some clones in this sample may be carry-over from other donors' samples. Sample: naive CXCR3+ CD8+ T cells from blood. Subset indicated: CD45RO-CCR7+CD27+CD95- naive CD8+ T cells expressing CXCR3 (TNR3+). This chain links TRBV9 with TRBJ2-3; TCRdb outputs TRBD1, but without DNA this stays unchecked. CDR3 amino acids: CASSWGDKITDTQYF.